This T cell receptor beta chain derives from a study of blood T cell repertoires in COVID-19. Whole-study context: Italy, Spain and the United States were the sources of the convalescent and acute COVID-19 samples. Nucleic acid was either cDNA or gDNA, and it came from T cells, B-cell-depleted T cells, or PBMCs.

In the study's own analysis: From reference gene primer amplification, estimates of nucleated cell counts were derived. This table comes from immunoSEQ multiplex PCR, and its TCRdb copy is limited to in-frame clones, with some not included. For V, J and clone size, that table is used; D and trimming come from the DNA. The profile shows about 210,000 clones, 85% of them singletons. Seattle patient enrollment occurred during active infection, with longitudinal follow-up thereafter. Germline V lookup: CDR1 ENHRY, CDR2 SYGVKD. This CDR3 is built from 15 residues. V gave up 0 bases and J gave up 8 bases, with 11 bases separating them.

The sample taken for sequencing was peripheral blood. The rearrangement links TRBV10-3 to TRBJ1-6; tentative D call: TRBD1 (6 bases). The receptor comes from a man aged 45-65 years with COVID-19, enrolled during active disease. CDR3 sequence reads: CAISESSDSDSPLHF. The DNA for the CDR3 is TGTGCCATCAGTGAGTCCTCGGACAGTGATTCACCCCTCCACTTT.